These 14 T cell receptor beta chains originate from one sample sequenced in a study of cytomegalovirus exposure and HLA in healthy donors. Some clones are missing from TCRdb's copy, which holds only in-frame ones; the method was immunoSEQ multiplex PCR. The table has about 190,000 clones, about 84% seen once. Material: PBMCs. Receptors originate from a woman younger than 35 in good health and CMV-seronegative.

This clone was observed once. The chain couples TRBV11-1 to TRBJ1-1; tentatively, D is TRBD1 (6 bases). CDR3 length equals 15 residues. Germline V gene data show CDR1 as SGHAT and CDR2 as FQDESV (reference sequence). V gave up 1 base and J gave up 1 base, with 10 bases separating them. CDR3 DNA: TGTGCCAGCAGCTTAGGCAGGGGCCCGAACACTGAAGCTTTCTTT. Translating gives CASSLGRGPNTEAFF.

This chain connects TRBV7-8 to TRBJ2-2; D call uncertain. The CDR3 totals 16 residues. The V and J ends lost 3 bases and 6 bases respectively, with 17 bases between them. The germline V gene encodes CDR1 SGHVS and CDR2 FQNEAQ. CDR3 sequence reads: CASSFPPVGAPGELFF. The CDR3 DNA is TGTGCCAGCAGCTTCCCCCCAGTCGGAGCCCCCGGGGAGCTGTTTTTT.

This clone occurred a few times. V and J are TRBV2 and TRBJ1-2; unclear D gene. The CDR3 spans 13 residues. CDR1 is SNHLY and CDR2 is FYNNEI in the germline V gene. V was cut by 4 bases and J by 1 base, with 7 bases left in between. The CDR3 sequence is CASSGGDNYGYTF. CDR3 bases: TGTGCCAGCAGTGGGGGAGATAACTATGGCTACACCTTC.

The chain combines TRBV27 with TRBJ2-1; TRBD1 aligns across 9 bases. Germline V CDR1 and CDR2: MNHEY, SMNVEV (reference sequence). The CDR3 consists of 18 residues. Trimming took 3 bases from V and 3 from J; bases not matched to a gene: 12. CDR3 protein: CASSFRDRVFSNYNEQFF. The CDR3 DNA sequence: TGTGCCAGCAGTTTTAGGGACAGGGTGTTTTCCAACTACAATGAGCAGTTCTTC.

The V and J genes are TRBV6-6 and TRBJ1-1, with D perhaps matching TRBD1 (5 bases). Trimming removed 2 bases from V and 3 bases from J, with 7 bases in between. This CDR3 comprises 13 residues. Germline CDR1 reads MNHNY; CDR2 reads SVGAGI (reference sequence). The CDR3 sequence: CASSYRGDTEAFF. The CDR3 DNA follows: TGTGCCAGCAGTTACAGGGGCGACACTGAAGCTTTCTTT.

Only a few counts were recorded for this clone. V usage is TRBV5-5 and J usage is TRBJ1-5; D is undetermined. The CDR3 contains 13 residues. Per the germline V gene, CDR1 is SGHKS and CDR2 is YYEKEE (reference sequence). Trimming cost V 1 base and J 5 bases, with 7 bases left between them. The CDR3, as DNA: TGTGCCAGCAGCTTGTTCACAGATCAGCCCCAGCATTTT. Its protein is CASSLFTDQPQHF.

This rearrangement joins TRBV18 to TRBJ1-6; D is uncertain. The CDR3 covers 16 residues. Trimming took off 3 bases at V and 7 bases at J, with 16 bases between the two ends. Germline CDR1 reads KGHSH; CDR2 reads LQKENI. The CDR3 DNA follows: TGTGCCAGCTCACCCGCACCGGGGAGTCGGAATTCACCCCTCCACTTT. Translation: CASSPAPGSRNSPLHF.

The rearrangement uses TRBV7-9 and TRBJ2-3; D ambiguous. V was trimmed by 5 bases and J by 3 bases, leaving 3 bases between them. The CDR3 sequence is 11 residues long. The germline CDR1 and CDR2 sequences are SEHNR and FQNEAQ (reference sequence). The CDR3 region has the DNA TGTGCCAGCAGCCTTACAGATACGCAGTATTTT. Protein product: CASSLTDTQYF.

J is TRBJ2-2 and V is TRBV14; 9 bases map to TRBD1. CDR1 and CDR2 (germline): SGHDN, FVKESK. This CDR3 is built from 17 residues. Germline trimming cut 6 bases from V and 6 bases from J; bases unmatched to any gene: 14. CDR3: CASRPYTGGASAGELFF. As DNA, the CDR3 is TGTGCCAGCAGACCCTATACAGGGGGCGCTTCGGCCGGGGAGCTGTTTTTT.

The rearrangement joins TRBV9 to TRBJ1-2; 8 bases fit TRBD1. CDR1 is SGDLS and CDR2 is YYNGEE in the germline V gene. The trim removed 0 bases at V and 0 bases at J, leaving 4 bases unmatched. The CDR3 is 16 residues long. The CDR3 DNA is TGTGCCAGCAGCGTAGGGACAGGGAATTCTAACTATGGCTACACCTTC. Translation: CASSVGTGNSNYGYTF.

The V and J genes are TRBV5-1 and TRBJ2-6; tentative D call: TRBD1 (5 bases). Germline lookup yields CDR1 SGHRS and CDR2 YFSETQ. The CDR3 totals 15 residues. Between the trimmed V and J ends, which lost 0 bases and 2 bases, there was a span of 6 bases. The CDR3 DNA sequence: TGCGCCAGCAGCTTGGAGGGGCCTGGGGCCAACGTCCTGACTTTC. Amino acid sequence: CASSLEGPGANVLTF.

This chain links TRBV27 with TRBJ2-3; weak D call: TRBD1 (5 bases). The CDR3 has 15 residues. CDR1 MNHEY and CDR2 SMNVEV come from the germline V gene (reference sequence). Trimming removed 5 bases from V and 1 base from J, with 13 bases in between. The CDR3 region is CASSITGRGTDTQYF. Here the CDR3 DNA reads TGTGCCAGCAGTATCACAGGTCGGGGCACAGATACGCAGTATTTT.

The chain uses TRBV28 and TRBJ2-1, with 12 bases identical to TRBD2. V dropped 10 bases and J dropped 8; count of bases not matched to a gene: 12. This CDR3 region has 15 residues. Germline CDR1 reads MDHEN; CDR2 reads SYDVKM. CDR3 DNA: TGTGCCACCGGGGCTAGCGGGAGGGAGAGCGATGAGCAGTTCTTC. It yields the protein CATGASGRESDEQFF. Based on the CDR3 plus reference TRBV28 and TRBJ2-1, the full variable domain is DVKVTQSSRYLVKRTGEKVFLECVQDMDHENMFWYRQDPGLGLRLIYFSYDVKMKEKGDIPEGYSVSREKKERFSLILESASTNQTSMYLCATGASGRESDEQFFGPGTRLTVL.

The chain recombines TRBV27 with TRBJ1-1, with D hard to call. This CDR3 is 13 amino acids long. Looked up from germline, CDR1 is MNHEY and CDR2 is SMNVEV (reference sequence). V dropped 3 bases and J dropped 4 bases, with 9 bases sitting between them. CDR3 nucleotides: TGTGCCAGCAGTTTTACGGGTGCCACTGAAGCTTTCTTT. It encodes CASSFTGATEAFF.